What follows are 9 T cell receptor beta chains derived from one specimen sequenced in a study of beta chain features in type 1 diabetes. Investigators reverse transcribed all isolated RNA, so they sequenced expressed TCRB transcripts. The assay was immunoSEQ multiplex PCR, and TCRdb's table has in-frame clones only and misses some. The data show hundreds of thousands of clones, 15% to 17% seen once. The sample was naive CD4+ T cells from blood. The receptors originated from a man aged 18 to 35 in good health.

The chain couples TRBV14 to TRBJ2-2; D is possibly TRBD1 (7 bases). V lost 1 base and J 0 bases, leaving 21 bases between the germline ends. The CDR3 spans 20 residues. Germline CDR1 is SGHDN and CDR2 is FVKESK. The CDR3 coding sequence is TGTGCCAGCAGCCAAGGACTAACCCCAGGCGGGACAGCGAACACCGGGGAGCTGTTTTTT. Translation: CASSQGLTPGGTANTGELFF.

This clone was counted a few times. This chain joins TRBV2 and TRBJ2-5; D uncertain. This CDR3 spans 13 amino acids. Trimming shortened V by 3 bases and J by 1 base, and 6 bases separated the two germline ends. CDR1 and CDR2 from the germline V gene are SNHLY and FYNNEI. Here the CDR3 reads CASSEQLQETQYF. The CDR3 coding sequence is TGTGCCAGCAGTGAGCAGCTCCAAGAGACCCAGTACTTC.

The chain employs TRBV2 and TRBJ1-4, with D possibly matching TRBD1 (6 bases). Germline V gene sequence: CDR1 SNHLY, CDR2 FYNNEI. Between the trimmed V and J ends, which lost 7 bases and 3 bases, there was a span of 12 bases. The CDR3 sequence is 14 residues long. The CDR3 nucleotides read TGTGCCAGCACTGACAGGCGGGCTAATGAAAAACTGTTTTTT. Its protein product is CASTDRRANEKLFF.

This clone was picked up a small number of times. This sequence joins TRBV13 and TRBJ2-4; TRBD1 matches at 7 bases. The J segment lost 6 bases and the V segment lost 5 bases, leaving 7 bases of the junction unmatched. The germline V gene encodes CDR1 PRHDT and CDR2 FYEKMQ (reference sequence). The CDR3 is 14 residues long. The CDR3 DNA reads TGTGCCAGCAGCCTACAGGGGATGAGAAACATTCAGTACTTC. This gives the protein CASSLQGMRNIQYF.

The CDR3 DNA follows: TGTGCCAGCAGCCAGCGACAGGCCTCGGATTCGGCCCTCCACTTT. Translation: CASSQRQASDSALHF. This chain connects TRBV27 to TRBJ1-6; D possibly corresponds to TRBD1 (6 bases). V lost 6 bases to trimming and J lost 14 bases, with 23 bases between them. The germline V gene encodes CDR1 MNHEY and CDR2 SMNVEV (reference sequence). This CDR3 region has 15 residues.

This chain joins TRBV29-1 and TRBJ2-5, with 7 bases that match TRBD1. Germline values: CDR1 SQVTM, CDR2 ANQGSEA. The CDR3 is 12 residues long. The J segment lost 5 bases and the V segment lost 7 bases, leaving 7 bases of the junction unmatched. The CDR3: CSAGDSSETQYF. The CDR3 DNA follows: TGCAGCGCTGGGGACAGCTCGGAGACCCAGTACTTC.

This clone was seen more than once but under ten times. The chain links TRBV28 to TRBJ2-7; D might be TRBD1 (5 bases). V lost 7 bases, J lost 2 bases, and 18 bases lay in between. The CDR3 length is 15 residues. CDR1 is MDHEN and CDR2 is SYDVKM in the germline V gene. CDR3 nucleotide sequence: TGTGCCAGCATCCAGACTCGACAGCGCACCTACGAGCAGTACTTC. Protein sequence: CASIQTRQRTYEQYF.

The chain has TRBV30 and TRBJ2-1, with 8 positions matching TRBD2. V shed 3 bases, J shed 7 bases, and the junction held 11 bases outside the gene matches. The CDR3 sequence is 15 residues long. Germline values: CDR1 GTSNPN, CDR2 SVGIG (reference sequence). The CDR3 DNA sequence: TGTGCCTGGAGCTCTCGGGGGGGCAGGGGAAATGAGCAGTTCTTC. The encoded protein is CAWSSRGGRGNEQFF.

This clone was picked up many times. The V call is TRBV25-1, the J call TRBJ2-7, with 8 bases aligning to TRBD1. Germline V gives CDR1 MGHDK, CDR2 SYGVNS. With V trimmed by 7 bases and J by 4 bases, 6 bases remained unmatched. The CDR3 extends over 13 amino acids. CDR3 region: CASTRGLEYEQYF. The CDR3 coding sequence is TGTGCCAGCACCAGGGGGCTTGAGTACGAGCAGTACTTC.